The 16 T cell receptor beta chains below were found in one sample sequenced in a study of shared clonotypes between healthy human individuals. The table came from immunoSEQ multiplex PCR; TCRdb's copy has only in-frame clones and leaves some out. Altogether 97,000 or so clones are present, roughly half being singletons, with the ten largest covering less than 15%. Sequenced: PBMCs. The receptor set was obtained from a woman aged 40 to 50 in good health. Some clones in this sample may be carry-over from other donors' samples.

Many counts were recorded for this clone. CDR3 nucleotides: TGTGCCAGCAGCCAAGATGGGGGGTTAGCGGGAGGGTACAATGAGCAGTTCTTC. Protein product: CASSQDGGLAGGYNEQFF. The rearrangement uses TRBV4-2 and TRBJ2-1; 11 positions match TRBD2. Germline V gene lookup returns CDR1 LGHNA and CDR2 YNFKEQ. Trimming removed 0 bases from V and 4 bases from J; junction bases left unmatched: 8. The CDR3 length is 18 residues.

This clone turned up a few times. A much larger clone sits a single nucleotide away, making a read error possible. This chain links TRBV7-9 with TRBJ2-1; 7 bases line up with TRBD2. The CDR3 has 13 residues. Germline V lookup: CDR1 SEHNR, CDR2 FQNEAQ (reference sequence). The CDR3 loop is CAGSPPLITRGVF. As DNA, the CDR3 is TGTGCCGGCAGCCCCCCGCTGATCACACGGGGGGTCTTC.

This clone came up many times. The chain recombines TRBV11-1 with TRBJ1-1; 7 bases are shared with TRBD1. CDR3 length: 14 amino acids. Germline trimming cut 5 bases from V and 5 bases from J; bases unmatched to any gene: 8. Germline V CDR1 and CDR2: SGHAT, FQDESV (reference sequence). CDR3 coding DNA: TGTGCCAGCAGCCGGGACAGAGGGACTACTGAAGCTTTCTTT. Amino acid sequence: CASSRDRGTTEAFF. The variable domain in full, with the rest retrieved from reference TRBV11-1 and TRBJ1-1, is EAEVAQSPRYKITEKSQAVAFWCDPISGHATLYWYRQILGQGPELLVQFQDESVVDDSQLPKDRFSAERLKGVDSTLKIQPAELGDSAMYLCASSRDRGTTEAFFGQGTRLTVV.

On this clone itself: A far larger clone is just one base off, so this is likely a read error. This chain connects TRBV5-1 to TRBJ2-5; 10 nucleotides align to TRBD2. V lost 4 bases to trimming and J lost 11 bases; unmatched junction nucleotides: 2. Germline CDR1 and CDR2: SGHRS and YFSETQ. This CDR3 has 11 amino acids. The CDR3 loop is CASSAAGGQYF. CDR3 DNA: TGCGCCAGCAGCGCAGCGGGGGGGCAGTACTTC.

The rearrangement joins TRBV30 to TRBJ2-7; the D is unclear. This CDR3 spans 19 amino acids. Germline-derived CDR1 and CDR2 are GTSNPN and SVGIG (reference sequence). Trimming left V 0 bases short and J 0 bases short, with 24 bases between. This CDR3 reads CAWSVVVSGSLHTSYEQYF. As DNA, the CDR3 is TGTGCCTGGAGTGTAGTAGTTAGTGGGTCTCTACACACCTCCTACGAGCAGTACTTC.

The chain joins TRBV7-2 to TRBJ2-1; D may be TRBD1 (5 bases). V gave up 5 bases and J gave up 5 bases, with 13 bases separating them. CDR1 is SGHTA, CDR2 FQGNSA, per germline. There are 14 residues in the CDR3. CDR3 sequence (DNA): TGTGCCAGCAGCCTAACGACAGACGACAATGAGCAGTTCTTC. Translation: CASSLTTDDNEQFF.

This clone has a handful of counts. The chain joins TRBV7-8 to TRBJ2-3; D is unclear. Germline V gives CDR1 SGHVS, CDR2 FQNEAQ. V dropped 5 bases and J dropped 6 bases, with 12 bases sitting between them. This CDR3 contains 13 residues. The CDR3 coding sequence is TGTGCCAGCAGCCACCCCAATGAGGATACGCAGTATTTT. Translating gives CASSHPNEDTQYF.

The chain links TRBV18 to TRBJ2-1, with a possible D match to TRBD2 (5 bases). The ends were cut back, 3 bases at V and 10 bases at J, with 10 bases in the middle. This CDR3 is 12 amino acids long. Germline CDR1 reads KGHSH; CDR2 reads LQKENI. The DNA for the CDR3 is TGTGCCAGCTCACCTGCTGGGAGAGAGCAGTTCTTC. It specifies CASSPAGREQFF.

CDR3 nucleotides: TGTGCCAGCAAATACAGAGGCAGCACAGATACGCAGTATTTT. Protein sequence: CASKYRGSTDTQYF. The chain couples TRBV27 to TRBJ2-3, with D unclear. The V end was cut by 7 bases, the J end by 0 bases, with 11 bases between. The CDR3 consists of 14 residues. Germline assignment: CDR1 MNHEY and CDR2 SMNVEV (reference sequence).

This clone was observed a few times. This CDR3 is CASSPDRGRTEAFF. The CDR3 DNA reads as TGTGCCAGCTCACCCGACAGGGGTCGCACTGAAGCTTTCTTT. V usage is TRBV18 and J usage is TRBJ1-1; 8 positions agree with TRBD1. The junction had 4 bases not matched to a gene; V was cut back by 3 bases and J by 4 bases. The CDR3 consists of 14 residues. CDR1 and CDR2 from the germline V gene are KGHSH and LQKENI.

Only one count was recorded for this clone. The rearrangement links TRBV10-3 to TRBJ2-7; 9 bases agree with TRBD1. Germline assignment: CDR1 ENHRY and CDR2 SYGVKD. V was clipped by 3 bases and J by 2 bases; unmatched bases: 5. This CDR3 is built from 15 residues. The CDR3 loop is CAISDRQGGTYEQYF. For the CDR3, the DNA is TGTGCCATCAGTGACAGACAGGGGGGGACCTACGAGCAGTACTTC.

The chain carries TRBV5-4 and TRBJ2-1, with 7 nucleotides matching TRBD2. Germline V CDR1 and CDR2: SGHNT, YYREEE (reference sequence). V lost 2 bases and J lost 4; bases outside the gene matches: 9. CDR3 length: 16 residues. DNA for the CDR3: TGTGCCAGCAGCTTAAGGGCTGGGGGGGTATACAATGAGCAGTTCTTC. Translation: CASSLRAGGVYNEQFF.

This clone was counted a few times. The chain has TRBV5-1 and TRBJ1-5, with TRBD1 as a possible D gene (6 bases). CDR3 length equals 13 residues. Germline CDR1 is SGHRS and CDR2 is YFSETQ. The V and J ends lost 0 bases and 5 bases respectively, with 6 bases between them. For the CDR3, the DNA is TGCGCCAGCAGCTTGGGGACAGATCAGCCCCAGCATTTT. It encodes CASSLGTDQPQHF.

The sample holds one count of this clone. The chain links TRBV5-1 to TRBJ1-2; TRBD1 aligns across 8 bases. This CDR3 is built from 13 residues. J lost 4 bases, V lost 4 bases, and 3 bases had no gene match. Germline V lookup: CDR1 SGHRS, CDR2 YFSETQ. The CDR3 loop reads CASSETGGYGYTF. The DNA of the CDR3 is TGCGCCAGCAGCGAAACAGGGGGCTATGGCTACACCTTC.

This sequence joins TRBV7-9 and TRBJ2-2; D is unclear. Trimming pared 3 bases from V and 0 bases from J, leaving 2 bases between. Germline V gene data show CDR1 as SEHNR and CDR2 as FQNEAQ (reference sequence). The CDR3 is 13 residues long. The CDR3 region has the DNA TGTGCCAGCAGCTTTCCGAACACCGGGGAGCTGTTTTTT. Translation gives CASSFPNTGELFF.

This clone occurred many times. V and J are TRBV10-1 and TRBJ2-5; D is undetermined. The J call may be mistaken, given a closer DNA end match to TRBJ2-7. Germline CDR1 is WNHNN and CDR2 is SYGVQD (reference sequence). The CDR3 runs 11 residues. CDR3 residues: CASQGSDEQYF. The CDR3 region has the DNA TGCGCCAGCCAAGGAAGCGACGAGCAGTACTTC.